The present TCR beta chain was sequenced within a study of blood T cell repertoires in COVID-19. The length of the CDR3 is 14 residues. CDR1 is SQVTM and CDR2 is ANQGSEA in the germline V gene. V gave up 7 bases and J gave up 1 base, with 15 bases separating them. Here immunoSEQ multiplex PCR was the method, and the copy in TCRdb shows in-frame clones only, minus some. The sample lists approximately 82,000 clones, around 83% occurring once. The sequence came from a woman between 55 and 75 years old with acute or convalescent COVID-19. J is TRBJ2-3 and V is TRBV29-1; D unclear. Sample: peripheral blood. Written as DNA, the CDR3 is TGCAGCGCTATTCGCGCAGGCCGCACAGATACGCAGTATTTT. It specifies CSAIRAGRTDTQYF.